This T cell receptor (beta chain) was identified in a study of neurological immune-mediated disorders. V dropped 4 bases and J dropped 5 bases, with 21 bases sitting between them. This CDR3 has 17 residues. CDR1 SGHRS and CDR2 YFSETQ come from the germline V gene. With respect to this clonotype: The antigen remains undetermined.

TCRdb analysed the 5' RACE reads with MiXCR anew, one entry per CDR3 protein. The repertoire holds under 70,000 distinct CDR3 sequences, with 3% to 4% as singletons. Overall study findings and caveats: Across subjects, no CDR3 amino acid sequence appeared in expanded clones of more than one subject, a finding that suggested private repertoires in all groups.

The chain recombines TRBV5-1 with TRBJ2-2, with D possibly matching TRBD1 (7 bases). This receptor was identified in a woman aged 60-75 years with multiple sclerosis. The sequenced sample consisted of PBMCs. This chain's CDR3 is CASSPSSRGADTGELFF. Here the CDR3 DNA reads TGCGCCAGCAGCCCTTCAAGCAGGGGGGCCGATACCGGGGAGCTGTTTTTT.